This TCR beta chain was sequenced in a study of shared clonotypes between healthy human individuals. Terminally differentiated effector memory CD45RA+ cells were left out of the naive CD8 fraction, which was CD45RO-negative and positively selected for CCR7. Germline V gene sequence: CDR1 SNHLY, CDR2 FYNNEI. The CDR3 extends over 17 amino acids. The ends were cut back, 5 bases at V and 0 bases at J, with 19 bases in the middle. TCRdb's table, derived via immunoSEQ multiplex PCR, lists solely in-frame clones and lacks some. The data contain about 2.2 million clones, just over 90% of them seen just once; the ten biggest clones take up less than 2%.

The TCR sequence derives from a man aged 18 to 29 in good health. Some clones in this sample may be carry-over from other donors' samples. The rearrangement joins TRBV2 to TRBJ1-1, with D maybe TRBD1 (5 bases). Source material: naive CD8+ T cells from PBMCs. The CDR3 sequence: CASSNILEGRLNTEAFF. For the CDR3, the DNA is TGTGCCAGCAGTAATATTCTGGAGGGACGCTTGAACACTGAAGCTTTCTTT.